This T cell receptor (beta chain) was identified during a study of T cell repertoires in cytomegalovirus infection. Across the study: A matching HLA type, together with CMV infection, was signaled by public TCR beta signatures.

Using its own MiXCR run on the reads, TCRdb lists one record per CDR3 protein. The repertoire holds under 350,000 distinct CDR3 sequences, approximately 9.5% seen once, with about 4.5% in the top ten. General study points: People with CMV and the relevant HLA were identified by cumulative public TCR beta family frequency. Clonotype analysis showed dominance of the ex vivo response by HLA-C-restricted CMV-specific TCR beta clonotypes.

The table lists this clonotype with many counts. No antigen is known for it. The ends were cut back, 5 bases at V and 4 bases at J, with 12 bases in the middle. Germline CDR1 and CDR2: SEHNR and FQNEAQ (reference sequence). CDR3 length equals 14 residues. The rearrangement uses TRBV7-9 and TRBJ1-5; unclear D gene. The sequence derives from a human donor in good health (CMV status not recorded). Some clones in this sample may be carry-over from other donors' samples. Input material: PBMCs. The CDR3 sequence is CASSPAGANQPQHF. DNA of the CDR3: TGTGCCAGCAGCCCAGCAGGTGCAAATCAGCCCCAGCATTTT.